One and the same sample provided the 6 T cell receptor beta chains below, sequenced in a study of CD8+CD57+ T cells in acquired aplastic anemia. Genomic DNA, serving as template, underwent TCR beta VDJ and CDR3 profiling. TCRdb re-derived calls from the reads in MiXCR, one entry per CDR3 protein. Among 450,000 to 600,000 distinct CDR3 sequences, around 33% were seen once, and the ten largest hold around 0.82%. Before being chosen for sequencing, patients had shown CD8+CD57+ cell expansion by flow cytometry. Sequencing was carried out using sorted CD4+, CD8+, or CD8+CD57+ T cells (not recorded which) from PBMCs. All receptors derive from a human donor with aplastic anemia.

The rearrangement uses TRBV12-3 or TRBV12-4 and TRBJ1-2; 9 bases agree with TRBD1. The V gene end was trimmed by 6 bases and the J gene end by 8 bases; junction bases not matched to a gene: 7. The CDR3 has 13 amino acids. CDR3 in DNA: TGTGCCAGCAGGCAAACAGGGGGCGAGGGCTACACCTTC. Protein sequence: CASRQTGGEGYTF.

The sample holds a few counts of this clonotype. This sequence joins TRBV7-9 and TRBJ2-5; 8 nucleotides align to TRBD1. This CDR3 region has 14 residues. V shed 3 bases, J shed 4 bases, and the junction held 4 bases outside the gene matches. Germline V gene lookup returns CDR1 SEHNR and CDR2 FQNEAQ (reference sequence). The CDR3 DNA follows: TGTGCCAGCAGCTTGCAGGGGGCCGGAGAGACCCAGTACTTC. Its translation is CASSLQGAGETQYF.

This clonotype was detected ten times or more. CDR3 in amino acids: CASSILGVEGTGLQYEQFF. CDR3 nucleotides: TGTGCCAGCAGCATATTAGGTGTAGAAGGGACAGGACTACAATATGAGCAGTTCTTC. The V and J genes are TRBV25-1 and TRBJ2-1; 8 bases fit TRBD1. V was clipped by 6 bases and J by 8 bases; unmatched bases: 24. This CDR3 is 19 amino acids long. CDR1 is MGHDK, CDR2 SYGVNS, per germline.

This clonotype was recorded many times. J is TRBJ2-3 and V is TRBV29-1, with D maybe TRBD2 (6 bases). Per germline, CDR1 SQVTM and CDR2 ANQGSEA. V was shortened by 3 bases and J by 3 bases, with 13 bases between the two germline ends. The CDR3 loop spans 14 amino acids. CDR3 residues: CSVESGDGTDTQYF. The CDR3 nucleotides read TGCAGCGTTGAGTCGGGGGATGGGACAGATACGCAGTATTTT.

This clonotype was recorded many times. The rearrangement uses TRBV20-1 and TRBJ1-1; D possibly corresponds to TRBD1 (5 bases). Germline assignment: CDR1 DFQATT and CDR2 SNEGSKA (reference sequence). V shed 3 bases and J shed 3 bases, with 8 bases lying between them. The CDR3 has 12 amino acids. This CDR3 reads CSARSGDTEAFF. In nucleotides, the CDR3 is TGCAGTGCTAGGTCGGGGGACACTGAAGCTTTCTTT.

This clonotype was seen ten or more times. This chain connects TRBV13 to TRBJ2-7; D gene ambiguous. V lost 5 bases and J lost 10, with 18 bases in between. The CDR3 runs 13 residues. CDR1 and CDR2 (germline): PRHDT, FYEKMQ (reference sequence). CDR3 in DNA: TGTGCCAGCAGCATCCAGGAGCTGAGTTTTCAGTACTTC. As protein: CASSIQELSFQYF. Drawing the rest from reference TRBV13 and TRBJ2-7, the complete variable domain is AAGVIQSPRHLIKEKRETATLKCYPIPRHDTVYWYQQGPGQDPQFLISFYEKMQSDKGSIPDRFSAQQFSDYHSELNMSSLELGDSALYFCASSIQELSFQYFGPGTRLTVT.